Below, one T cell receptor beta chain is given with its context. Its antigen is undetermined. This entry belongs to a study of T cell responses to AZD1222 COVID-19 vaccine. Profiled with immunoSEQ multiplex PCR; TCRdb holds only in-frame clones, not every one. The table lists around 120,000 clones, approximately 90% of them singletons. General observations from the study: Only a handful of AZD1222 recipients tested seropositive at baseline. Repertoire samples came only from after the peak T cell response.

The CDR3 is 16 residues long. Trimming cost V 5 bases and J 5 bases; bases outside gene matches: 12. Germline CDR1 SEHNR, CDR2 FQNEAQ (reference sequence). Source: peripheral blood, taken on day 0 of AZD1222 vaccination. The source of this sequence is an adult in good health. The rearrangement uses TRBV7-9 and TRBJ1-2; 9 bases line up with TRBD1. The CDR3: CASSLPGQGVGYGYTF. The DNA of the CDR3 is TGTGCCAGCAGCCTTCCGGGACAGGGCGTTGGGTATGGCTACACCTTC.